This T cell receptor (beta chain) originates from a study of blood T cell repertoires in COVID-19. In the source study's methods: Amplified reference gene primers provided the basis for estimating nucleated cell counts. Profiling relied on immunoSEQ multiplex PCR, and the TCRdb table lists in-frame clones only, not all of them. The V and J calls and clone size are taken from that table; D and trimming were inferred from the DNA. The repertoire includes some 350,000 clones, around 89% of them detected once, and about 6.5% sits in the top ten. The CDR3 spans 13 residues. Germline V gives CDR1 MNHEY, CDR2 SMNVEV (reference sequence). Trimming took off 6 bases at V and 0 bases at J, with 8 bases between the two ends.

The chain recombines TRBV27 with TRBJ1-1; no firm D call. Sequencing was performed on peripheral blood. The receptor comes from a man aged 18 to 29 with active or convalescent COVID-19. CDR3 sequence reads: CASRFLLNTEAFF. The CDR3 DNA reads as TGTGCCAGCAGATTTCTCCTGAACACTGAAGCTTTCTTT.